The 16 T cell receptor beta chains in this list originate from one sample, sequenced in a study of OX40 agonist ivuxolimab in advanced cancers. Profiled with immunoSEQ multiplex PCR; TCRdb holds only in-frame clones, not every one. There are tens of thousands of clones in the sample; around 92% occur only once, and less than 10% lies in the top ten. Sequenced material: CD4+ or CD8+ T cells sorted from blood, taken in a trial of the OX40 agonist ivuxolimab. Source of these receptors: an adult with an advanced solid tumor such as melanoma, head and neck, liver or kidney cancer.

The chain has TRBV6-1 and TRBJ2-7; 9 nucleotides align to TRBD1. After removal of 8 bases from V and 2 bases from J, the junction contained 1 base not matched to a gene. In germline, CDR1 is MNHNS, CDR2 SASEGT. The CDR3 is 12 amino acids. The CDR3 DNA follows: TGTGCCAGCGGGGACAGGGCCTACGAGCAGTACTTC. It yields the protein CASGDRAYEQYF.

V usage is TRBV7-9 and J usage is TRBJ1-2; no reliable D call. This CDR3 comprises 18 residues. Germline V lookup: CDR1 SEHNR, CDR2 FQNEAQ (reference sequence). The V end was cut by 1 base, the J end by 4 bases, with 22 bases between. Here the CDR3 reads CASSLVPGPETIPYGYTF. The CDR3 DNA reads TGTGCCAGCAGCTTAGTTCCGGGCCCAGAAACCATACCCTATGGCTACACCTTC.

This sequence joins TRBV28 and TRBJ2-1; 12 positions agree with TRBD2. V lost 6 bases to trimming and J lost 8 bases; unmatched junction nucleotides: 23. CDR1 is MDHEN and CDR2 is SYDVKM in the germline V gene. CDR3 length: 20 residues. The chain's CDR3 is CASSGYPSGGASGIVDEQFF. For the CDR3, the DNA is TGTGCCAGCAGCGGATACCCTAGCGGGGGGGCCAGTGGGATTGTCGATGAGCAGTTCTTC.

V and J are TRBV10-3 and TRBJ2-3, with a possible D match to TRBD2 (6 bases). The CDR3 spans 15 residues. V shed 5 bases and J shed 2 bases, with 14 bases lying between them. Germline lookup yields CDR1 ENHRY and CDR2 SYGVKD. The chain's CDR3 is CAISSAREDTDTQYF. DNA for the CDR3: TGTGCCATCAGTTCAGCGAGGGAGGACACAGATACGCAGTATTTT.

The CDR3 DNA follows: TGTGCCAGCGGAAGGGGGCGAATAGAGACCCAGTACTTC. Its protein is CASGRGRIETQYF. The genes are TRBV27 and TRBJ2-5; TRBD1 aligns across 7 bases. The CDR3 is 13 amino acids. With 8 bases clipped from V and 4 bases from J, the junction kept 7 bases outside the gene matches. The germline gives CDR1 MNHEY, CDR2 SMNVEV (reference sequence).

V and J are TRBV19 and TRBJ1-1, with D possibly being TRBD1 (5 bases). V was cut by 3 bases and J by 5 bases, with 16 bases left in between. CDR1 and CDR2 from the germline V gene are LNHDA and SQIVND (reference sequence). The length of the CDR3 is 15 residues. The CDR3 DNA is TGTGCCAGTAGTATCAAGGTCATCAGGGAGACTGAAGCTTTCTTT. Residues: CASSIKVIRETEAFF.

This clone was found once. The chain uses TRBV6-4 and TRBJ1-2; D perhaps matches TRBD1 (5 bases). V dropped 3 bases and J dropped 0 bases, with 8 bases sitting between them. Per the germline V gene, CDR1 is MRHNA and CDR2 is SNTAGT. The CDR3 length is 14 residues. The CDR3 coding sequence is TGTGCCAGCAGTGATGGGGCCGCTAACTATGGCTACACCTTC. Its translation: CASSDGAANYGYTF.

CDR3: CASSLNQGHDLISYEQYF. The DNA of the CDR3 is TGCGCCAGCAGCCTTAATCAAGGCCACGACCTTATAAGCTACGAGCAGTACTTC. This chain uses TRBV5-1 with TRBJ2-7; D is unresolved. V lost 4 bases to trimming and J lost 3 bases, with 26 bases between them. Germline values: CDR1 SGHRS, CDR2 YFSETQ. The CDR3 sequence is 18 residues long.

This chain joins TRBV6-6 and TRBJ1-5, with D hard to call. Germline lookup yields CDR1 MNHNY and CDR2 SVGAGI (reference sequence). This CDR3 contains 15 residues. V was shortened by 0 bases and J by 5 bases, with 11 bases between the two germline ends. The CDR3 spells CASSYSNGWDQPQHF. CDR3 nucleotides: TGTGCCAGCAGTTACTCGAACGGTTGGGATCAGCCCCAGCATTTT.

The chain has TRBV14 and TRBJ1-2; D uncertain. V was trimmed by 4 bases and J by 4 bases, leaving 13 bases between them. The length of the CDR3 is 14 residues. The germline CDR1 and CDR2 sequences are SGHDN and FVKESK. CDR3 bases: TGTGCCAGCAGCCCCGGAGAACGGAGCTATGGCTACACCTTC. Protein product: CASSPGERSYGYTF.

The rearrangement uses TRBV9 and TRBJ2-1; perhaps TRBD1 as D (7 bases). This CDR3 spans 16 amino acids. The germline V and J ends were trimmed by 0 bases and 3 bases, with 13 bases remaining between them. CDR1 is SGDLS, CDR2 YYNGEE, per germline. In nucleotides, the CDR3 is TGTGCCAGCAGCGTAGCCCGGCAGGGGGGCTACAATGAGCAGTTCTTC. As protein: CASSVARQGGYNEQFF. Drawing the rest from reference TRBV9 and TRBJ2-1, the complete variable domain is DSGVTQTPKHLITATGQRVTLRCSPRSGDLSVYWYQQSLDQGLQFLIQYYNGEERAKGNILERFSAQQFPDLHSELNLSSLELGDSALYFCASSVARQGGYNEQFFGPGTRLTVL.

The chain links TRBV6-1 to TRBJ2-2; D perhaps matches TRBD2 (7 bases). Between the trimmed V and J ends, which lost 2 bases and 4 bases, there was a span of 11 bases. In germline, CDR1 is MNHNS, CDR2 SASEGT. The CDR3 has 15 amino acids. The CDR3 region has the DNA TGTGCCAGCAGTGAAATGCGGGGGCCCACCGGGGAGCTGTTTTTT. Its translation is CASSEMRGPTGELFF.

Regarding this clone: The sample has other DNA sequences that encode this CDR3 too. The chain uses TRBV5-4 and TRBJ2-7; unclear D gene. This CDR3 comprises 13 residues. Germline CDR1 SGHNT, CDR2 YYREEE (reference sequence). Trimming removed 0 bases from V and 2 bases from J, with 6 bases in between. The CDR3 region has the DNA TGTGCCAGCAGCTTGGGGGGAACCTACGAGCAGTACTTC. It yields the protein CASSLGGTYEQYF.

The J gene is TRBJ2-7, the V gene TRBV6-5, with D possibly being TRBD1 (6 bases). The V gene lost 0 bases and the J gene lost 4 bases, with 16 bases spanning the gap. This CDR3 is built from 16 residues. Germline V gene sequence: CDR1 MNHEY, CDR2 SVGAGI. This CDR3 reads CASSYSTGQSVYEQYF. For the CDR3, the DNA is TGTGCCAGCAGTTACTCTACTGGACAGAGTGTATACGAGCAGTACTTC.

The CDR3 loop is CASSLPSGGTYEQYF. The CDR3 nucleotides read TGTGCCAGCAGCTTACCTAGCGGGGGAACCTACGAGCAGTACTTC. The V call is TRBV13, the J call TRBJ2-7, with TRBD2 identical over 10 bases. The CDR3 consists of 15 residues. Germline values: CDR1 PRHDT, CDR2 FYEKMQ (reference sequence). V lost 2 bases and J lost 2; bases outside the gene matches: 3.

The CDR3 reads CASSLQVPTVSSGNTIYF. CDR3 sequence (DNA): TGTGCCAGCAGTCTCCAGGTCCCGACAGTTAGCTCTGGAAACACCATATATTTT. The rearrangement joins TRBV27 to TRBJ1-3; a possible D gene is TRBD1 (5 bases). Germline V CDR1 and CDR2: MNHEY, SMNVEV (reference sequence). V lost 5 bases to trimming and J lost 0 bases, with 20 bases between them. The CDR3 runs 18 residues.